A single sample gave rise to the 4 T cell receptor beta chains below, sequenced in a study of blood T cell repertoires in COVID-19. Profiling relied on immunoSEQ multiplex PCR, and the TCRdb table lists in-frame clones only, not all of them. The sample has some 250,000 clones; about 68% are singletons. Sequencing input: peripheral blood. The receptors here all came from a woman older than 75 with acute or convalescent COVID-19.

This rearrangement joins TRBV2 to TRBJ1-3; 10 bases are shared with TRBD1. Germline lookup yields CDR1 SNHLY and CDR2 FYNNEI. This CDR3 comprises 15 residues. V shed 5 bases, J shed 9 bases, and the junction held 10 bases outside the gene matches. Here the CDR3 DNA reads TGTGCCAGCAGTACCATAGGGACAGGGGCGAGCACCATATATTTT. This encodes CASSTIGTGASTIYF.

CDR3 sequence reads: CASSPQGGAGANEKLFF. CDR3 DNA sequence: TGCGCCAGCAGCCCCCAGGGTGGGGCAGGGGCTAATGAAAAACTGTTTTTT. The chain uses TRBV4-3 and TRBJ1-4; D possibly corresponds to TRBD1 (6 bases). The CDR3 is 17 amino acids. Per germline, CDR1 LGHNA and CDR2 YSLEER. V lost 4 bases and J 3 bases, leaving 18 bases between the germline ends.

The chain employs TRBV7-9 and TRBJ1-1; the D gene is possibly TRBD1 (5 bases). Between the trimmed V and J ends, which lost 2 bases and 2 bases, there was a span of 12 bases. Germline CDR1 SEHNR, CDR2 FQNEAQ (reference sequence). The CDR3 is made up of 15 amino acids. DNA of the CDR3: TGTGCCAGCAGCTTACAGGGAGGAGTAAACACTGAAGCTTTCTTT. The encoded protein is CASSLQGGVNTEAFF.

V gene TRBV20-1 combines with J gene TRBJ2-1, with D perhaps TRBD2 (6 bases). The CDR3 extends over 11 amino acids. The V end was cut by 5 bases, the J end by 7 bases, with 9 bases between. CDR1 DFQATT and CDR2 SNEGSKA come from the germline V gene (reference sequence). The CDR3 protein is CSAWGVNEQFF. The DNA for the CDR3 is TGCAGTGCTTGGGGGGTTAATGAGCAGTTCTTC.